The clone carrying this T cell receptor beta chain showed up just a few times. This specimen comes from a study of CD8 T cells in ankylosing spondylitis. The CDR3 is made up of 14 amino acids. Germline CDR1 is SEHNR and CDR2 is FQNEAQ (reference sequence). Trimming stripped 2 bases from V and 1 base from J, with 8 bases between. Researchers built TCR beta libraries using quantitative 5'-RACE with molecular barcodes. TCRdb reprocessed the 5' RACE reads via MiXCR and lists one record per CDR3 protein. The sample carries just over 350,000 distinct CDR3 sequences, roughly 20% recorded once. Sequenced input: blood, either unsorted or a sorted T cell fraction (not recorded which). The sequence came from a male donor with ankylosing spondylitis or in good health (not recorded which). V is TRBV7-9 and J is TRBJ2-5; no clear D. The CDR3 loop reads CASSLKNTQETQYF. The DNA for the CDR3 is TGTGCCAGCAGCTTAAAAAACACCCAAGAGACCCAGTACTTC.